The 6 T cell receptor beta chains below all came from one sample that was sequenced in a study of T cell repertoires in cytomegalovirus infection. Antigens of these TCRs are unknown. TCRdb processed the reads anew with MiXCR; each CDR3 protein has one entry. The table lists approximately 310,000 distinct CDR3 sequences, around a quarter of them singletons. The material was cultured PBMCs, obtained from culture after CMV antigen stimulation. The origin of the receptors is a human donor in good health (CMV status not recorded). Some clones in this sample may be carry-over from other donors' samples.

The chain recombines TRBV15 with TRBJ2-3; TRBD2 agrees at 8 bases. With V trimmed by 0 bases and J by 2 bases, 13 bases remained unmatched. The CDR3 spans 19 residues. Germline V lookup: CDR1 LNHNV, CDR2 YYDKDF (reference sequence). The CDR3 spells CATSRDWAIGREATDTQYF. The CDR3 coding sequence is TGTGCCACCAGCAGAGATTGGGCCATCGGGAGGGAGGCCACAGATACGCAGTATTTT.

This clonotype was counted only a few times. Here the CDR3 reads CASGVEAGPYNEQFF. DNA of the CDR3: TGTGCTAGTGGTGTGGAAGCTGGGCCCTACAATGAGCAGTTCTTC. The V and J genes are TRBV12-5 and TRBJ2-1; no clear D. The CDR3 spans 15 residues. CDR1 and CDR2 from the germline V gene are LGHNT and FRNRAP. V was clipped by 5 bases and J by 2 bases, with 13 bases between them.

The rearrangement uses TRBV18 and TRBJ1-5, with D perhaps TRBD1 (5 bases). Germline V gene sequence: CDR1 KGHSH, CDR2 LQKENI. This CDR3 has 15 residues. The germline V and J ends were trimmed by 2 bases and 0 bases, with 8 bases remaining between them. The DNA of the CDR3 is TGTGCCAGCTCACCAAAGGGGTATAGCAATCAGCCCCAGCATTTT. It codes for CASSPKGYSNQPQHF.

There are many counts of this clonotype. The V gene is TRBV7-2, the J gene TRBJ2-2; 13 bases line up with TRBD2. CDR1 is SGHTA, CDR2 FQGNSA, per germline. The junction had 4 bases not matched to a gene; V was cut back by 1 base and J by 2 bases. CDR3 length equals 18 residues. The CDR3 DNA reads TGTGCCAGCAGCTTAGTCCCGGGACTAGCGGGAAACACCGGGGAGCTGTTTTTT. Translating gives CASSLVPGLAGNTGELFF.

This chain joins TRBV6-2 or TRBV6-3 and TRBJ2-7, with unresolved D. Trimming took off 6 bases at V and 4 bases at J, with 7 bases between the two ends. The germline gives CDR1 MNHEY, CDR2 SVGEGT. CDR3 length: 11 amino acids. This CDR3 is CASSDKYEQYF. The CDR3 DNA follows: TGTGCCAGCAGCGATAAATACGAGCAGTACTTC.

This clonotype was counted between two and nine times. The rearrangement joins TRBV7-9 to TRBJ2-1; TRBD1 might be the D (6 bases). The germline V and J ends were trimmed by 2 bases and 5 bases, with 16 bases remaining between them. The CDR3 spans 16 residues. The V gene's germline CDR1 is SEHNR and CDR2 FQNEAQ (reference sequence). The CDR3 here is CASSLIGWTDHNEQFF. DNA of the CDR3: TGTGCCAGCAGCTTAATTGGCTGGACAGACCACAATGAGCAGTTCTTC.